Listed below are T cell receptor beta chains from one sample, sequenced in a study of cytomegalovirus exposure and HLA in healthy donors. Some clones are missing from TCRdb's copy, which holds only in-frame ones; the method was immunoSEQ multiplex PCR. Of about 160,000 clones in the sample, roughly 70% were seen once. The sequencing input was PBMCs. The receptors were sampled from a woman between 50 and 59 years old in good health and CMV-seropositive. Both conserved end residues are part of each CDR3. A D gene is named only where the DNA matches it firmly. For some rows the clone size is stated as once, few or many, or as a class when expanded; others skip it.

j_call	d_call	v_call	clone_size	cdr3_aa	cdr3_nt
TRBJ1-6	NA	TRBV6-1	NA	CASSEAQYNSPLHF	TGTGCCAGCAGTGAAGCCCAGTATAATTCACCCCTCCACTTT
TRBJ2-7	NA	TRBV21-1	NA	CASSNASYEQYF	TGTGCCAGCAGCAACGCGTCCTACGAGCAGTACTTC
TRBJ2-7	NA	TRBV6-1	NA	CASSEYGTLGVYEQYF	TGTGCCAGCAGTGAATATGGAACGTTGGGAGTATACGAGCAGTACTTC
TRBJ2-5	TRBD2	TRBV11-2	NA	CASSLGLAGEETQYF	TGTGCCAGCAGCTTAGGGCTAGCGGGGGAAGAGACCCAGTACTTC
TRBJ2-2	NA	TRBV4-1	NA	CASSRGQSNTGELFF	TGCGCCAGCAGCCGTGGGCAGTCGAACACCGGGGAGCTGTTTTTT
TRBJ1-6	NA	TRBV2	NA	CASSEGARDYSPLHF	TGTGCCAGCAGTGAAGGCGCCAGGGACTATTCACCCCTCCACTTT
TRBJ1-1	TRBD1	TRBV18	NA	CASSKQGAIKAEAFF	TGTGCCAGCTCAAAACAGGGGGCCATTAAGGCTGAAGCTTTCTTT
TRBJ1-1	NA	TRBV2	NA	CASTGEFTEAFF	TGTGCCAGCACAGGGGAGTTCACTGAAGCTTTCTTT
TRBJ2-7	TRBD1	TRBV7-8	NA	CASSLAGTGNYEQYF	TGTGCCAGCAGCTTAGCTGGGACAGGAAACTACGAGCAGTACTTC
TRBJ1-1	NA	TRBV27	NA	CASSLEGGTEAFF	TGTGCCAGCAGTTTGGAAGGGGGAACTGAAGCTTTCTTT
TRBJ1-1	TRBD1	TRBV5-1	NA	CASSFGTGTEAFF	TGCGCCAGCAGCTTTGGGACAGGCACTGAAGCTTTCTTT
TRBJ1-1	NA	TRBV19	NA	CASSTGDMNTEAFF	TGTGCCAGTAGTACAGGGGATATGAACACTGAAGCTTTCTTT
TRBJ1-1	NA	TRBV11-2	NA	CASSFQGTEAFF	TGTGCCAGCAGCTTCCAGGGCACTGAAGCTTTCTTT
TRBJ2-2	NA	TRBV12-5	few	CASGMRGTGELFF	TGTGCTAGTGGGATGCGGGGCACCGGGGAGCTGTTTTTT
TRBJ2-7	TRBD1	TRBV6-6	NA	CASSYSGQGSYEQYF	TGTGCCAGCAGTTACTCGGGACAGGGGTCCTACGAGCAGTACTTC
TRBJ2-5	TRBD1	TRBV7-9	NA	CASSSDRALETQYF	TGTGCCAGCAGCTCTGACAGGGCGTTGGAGACCCAGTACTTC
TRBJ2-2	TRBD2	TRBV9	NA	CASSVAGTSGNTGELFF	TGTGCCAGCAGCGTAGCTGGGACTAGCGGGAACACCGGGGAGCTGTTTTTT
TRBJ2-7	NA	TRBV10-3	NA	CAISDRDEQYF	TGTGCCATCAGTGACCGTGACGAGCAGTACTTC
TRBJ2-2	NA	TRBV5-1	NA	CASSLDDRSNTGELFF	TGCGCCAGCAGCTTGGACGACAGATCGAACACCGGGGAGCTGTTTTTT
TRBJ1-1	NA	TRBV5-1	few	CASSDTQGVEAFF	TGCGCCAGCAGCGATACCCAGGGTGTCGAAGCTTTCTTT
TRBJ2-2	TRBD1	TRBV2	NA	CASKGLTGGSNTGELFF	TGTGCCAGCAAAGGGCTAACAGGGGGATCGAACACCGGGGAGCTGTTTTTT
TRBJ2-3	TRBD2	TRBV29-1	NA	CSVPGLAGTQRDTQYF	TGCAGCGTTCCAGGACTAGCGGGGACGCAACGGGATACGCAGTATTTT
TRBJ2-7	TRBD2	TRBV5-4	NA	CASSSGLAGVPSYEQYF	TGTGCCAGCAGCTCGGGACTAGCGGGGGTTCCCTCCTACGAGCAGTACTTC
TRBJ2-7	NA	TRBV7-8	NA	CASSFELQGAYEQYF	TGTGCCAGCAGCTTCGAGTTACAGGGTGCCTACGAGCAGTACTTC
TRBJ1-1	NA	TRBV5-8	NA	CASSADSFTEAFF	TGTGCCAGCAGCGCGGACAGTTTCACTGAAGCTTTCTTT
TRBJ1-2	NA	TRBV7-8	NA	CASSFRTTPNYGYTF	TGTGCCAGCAGCTTCAGGACAACCCCTAACTATGGCTACACCTTC
TRBJ1-5	NA	TRBV27	NA	CASSSTAGNQPQHF	TGTGCCAGCAGTTCAACAGCCGGCAATCAGCCCCAGCATTTT
TRBJ2-1	TRBD2	TRBV5-1	NA	CASSNSGGAANEQFF	TGCGCCAGCAGCAATAGCGGGGGGGCCGCAAATGAGCAGTTCTTC
TRBJ1-1	TRBD1	TRBV14	few	CASSLVTGGSTEAFF	TGTGCCAGCAGCCTCGTAACAGGGGGAAGCACTGAAGCTTTCTTT
TRBJ1-1	NA	TRBV6-1	NA	CASSEAKRDAFF	TGTGCCAGCAGTGAAGCGAAGAGGGATGCTTTCTTT
TRBJ2-7	TRBD2	TRBV5-4	NA	CASSSPGLAGDYEQYF	TGTGCCAGCAGCTCGCCTGGACTAGCGGGTGACTACGAGCAGTACTTC
TRBJ2-7	TRBD1	TRBV2	NA	CASKEGRGNYEQYF	TGTGCCAGCAAAGAAGGCAGGGGGAACTACGAGCAGTACTTC
TRBJ2-7	TRBD1	TRBV6-1	NA	CASSEAGTVSYEQYF	TGTGCCAGCAGTGAAGCAGGGACAGTCTCCTACGAGCAGTACTTC
TRBJ2-7	NA	TRBV6-5	NA	CASSYGGRNYEQYF	TGTGCCAGCAGTTACGGAGGCAGGAACTACGAGCAGTACTTC
TRBJ2-1	NA	TRBV27	NA	CASSFQMSRVRGSYNEQFF	TGTGCCAGCAGTTTCCAGATGTCGCGGGTGAGAGGCTCCTACAATGAGCAGTTCTTC
TRBJ2-7	TRBD1	TRBV15	NA	CATSRDPVTGVPYEQYF	TGTGCCACCAGCAGAGATCCCGTGACAGGGGTTCCCTACGAGCAGTACTTC
TRBJ2-7	NA	TRBV9	few	CASSVGGEGAYEQYF	TGTGCCAGCAGCGTAGGCGGCGAGGGGGCCTACGAGCAGTACTTC
TRBJ2-1	TRBD2	TRBV19	NA	CASSIAVLSGGVNEQFF	TGTGCCAGTAGTATAGCCGTACTTAGCGGGGGGGTAAATGAGCAGTTCTTC
TRBJ2-6	NA	TRBV4-1	NA	CASSHPQRLWANVLTF	TGCGCCAGCAGCCATCCCCAGCGGTTGTGGGCCAACGTCCTGACTTTC
TRBJ1-5	TRBD1	TRBV10-3	NA	CAIGTGNQPQHF	TGTGCCATTGGGACAGGCAATCAGCCCCAGCATTTT